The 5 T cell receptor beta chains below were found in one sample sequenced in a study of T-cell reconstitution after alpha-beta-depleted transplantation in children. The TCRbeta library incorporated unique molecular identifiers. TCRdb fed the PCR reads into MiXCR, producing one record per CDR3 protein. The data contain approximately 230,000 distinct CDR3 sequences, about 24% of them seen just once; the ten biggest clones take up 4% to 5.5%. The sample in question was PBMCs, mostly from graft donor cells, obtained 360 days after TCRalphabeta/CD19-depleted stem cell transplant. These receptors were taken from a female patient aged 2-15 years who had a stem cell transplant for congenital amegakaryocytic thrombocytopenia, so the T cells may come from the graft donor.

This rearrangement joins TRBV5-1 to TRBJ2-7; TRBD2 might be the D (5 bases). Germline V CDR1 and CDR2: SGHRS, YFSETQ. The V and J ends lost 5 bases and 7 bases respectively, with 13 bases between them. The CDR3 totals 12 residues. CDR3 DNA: TGCGCCAGCAGTTCGGGGTCGGGGGAGCAGTACTTC. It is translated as CASSSGSGEQYF. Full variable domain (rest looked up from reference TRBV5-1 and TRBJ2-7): KAGVTQTPRYLIKTRGQQVTLSCSPISGHRSVSWYQQTPGQGLQFLFEYFSETQRNKGNFPGRFSGRQFSNSRSEMNVSTLELGDSALYLCASSSGSGEQYFGPGTRLTVT.

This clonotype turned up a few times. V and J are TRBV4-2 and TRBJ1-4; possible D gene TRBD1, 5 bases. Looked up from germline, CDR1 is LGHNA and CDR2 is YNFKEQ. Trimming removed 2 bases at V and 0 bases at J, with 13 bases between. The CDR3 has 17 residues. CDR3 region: CASSQPGLTATNEKLFF. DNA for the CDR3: TGTGCCAGCAGCCAACCTGGCCTGACAGCAACTAATGAAAAACTGTTTTTT.

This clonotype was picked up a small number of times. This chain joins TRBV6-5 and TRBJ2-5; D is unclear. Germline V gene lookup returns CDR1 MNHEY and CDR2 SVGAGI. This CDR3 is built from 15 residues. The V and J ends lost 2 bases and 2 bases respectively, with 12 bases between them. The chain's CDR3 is CASSYGPGLQETQYF. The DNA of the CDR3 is TGTGCCAGCAGTTACGGTCCGGGCCTACAAGAGACCCAGTACTTC.

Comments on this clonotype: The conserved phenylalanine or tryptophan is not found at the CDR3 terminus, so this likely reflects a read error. The DNA for the CDR3 is TGTGCCAGCAGGCCCCCGGGACGGCGCGCTGAAGCTTTCTGT. Translation gives CASRPPGRRAEAFC. This sequence joins TRBV12-3 or TRBV12-4 and TRBJ1-1; weak D call: TRBD1 (5 bases). Trimming stripped 6 bases from V and 6 bases from J, with 17 bases between. The CDR3 covers 14 residues.

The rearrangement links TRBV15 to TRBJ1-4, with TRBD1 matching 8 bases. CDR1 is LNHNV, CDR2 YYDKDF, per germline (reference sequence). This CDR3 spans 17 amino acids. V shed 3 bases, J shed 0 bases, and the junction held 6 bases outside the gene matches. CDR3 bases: TGTGCCACCAGCAGCGACAGGGGAACTCCAACTAATGAAAAACTGTTTTTT. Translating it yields CATSSDRGTPTNEKLFF.